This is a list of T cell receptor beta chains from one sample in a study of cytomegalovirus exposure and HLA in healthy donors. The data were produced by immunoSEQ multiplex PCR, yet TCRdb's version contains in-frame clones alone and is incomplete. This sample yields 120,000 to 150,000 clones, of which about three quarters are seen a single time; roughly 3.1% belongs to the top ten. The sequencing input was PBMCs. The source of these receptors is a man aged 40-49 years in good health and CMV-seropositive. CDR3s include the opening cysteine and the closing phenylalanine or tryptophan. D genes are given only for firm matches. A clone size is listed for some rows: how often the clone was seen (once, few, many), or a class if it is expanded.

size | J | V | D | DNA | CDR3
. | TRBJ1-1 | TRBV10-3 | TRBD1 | TGTGCCATCAGTGAGCCCCAACAGGGGTTGGTTGAAGCTTTCTTT | CAISEPQQGLVEAFF
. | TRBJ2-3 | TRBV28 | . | TGTGCCAGCATCCTGGGGGGAGTCAGCACAGATACGCAGTATTTT | CASILGGVSTDTQYF
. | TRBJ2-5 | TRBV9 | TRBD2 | TGTGCCAGCAGCGAGGGACTAGCGGGAGCTTCCATCTTGGGGGAGACCCAGTACTTC | CASSEGLAGASILGETQYF
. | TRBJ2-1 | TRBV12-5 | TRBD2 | TGTGCTAGTGGTTATAGCGGGACGGCCTATGAGCAGTTCTTC | CASGYSGTAYEQFF
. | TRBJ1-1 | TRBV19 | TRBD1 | TGTGCCAGTAGTGTGGTGACAGGGGCTGAAGCTTTCTTT | CASSVVTGAEAFF
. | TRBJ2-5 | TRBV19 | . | TGTGCCAGTAGTTCCCCTTATAATCAGGACAAACAAGAGACCCAGTACTTC | CASSSPYNQDKQETQYF
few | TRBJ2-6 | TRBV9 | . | TGTGCCAGCAGCCCTAGTGGGGCCAACGTCCTGACTTTC | CASSPSGANVLTF
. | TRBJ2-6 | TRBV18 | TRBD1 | TGTGCCAGCCGGGACAGCTCTGGGGCCAACGTCCTGACTTTC | CASRDSSGANVLTF
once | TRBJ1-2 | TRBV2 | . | TGTGCCAGCAGTGGGGAGTTTGGGACGGGAGATGGCTACACCTTC | CASSGEFGTGDGYTF
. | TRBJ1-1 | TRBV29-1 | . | TGCAGCGTTGAATCAGGGGTGGAAGCTTTCTTT | CSVESGVEAFF
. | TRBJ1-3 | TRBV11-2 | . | TGTGCCAGCAGCTTAGTCTCGGGGTTCGGAAACACCATATATTTT | CASSLVSGFGNTIYF
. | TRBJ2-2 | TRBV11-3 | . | TGTGCCAGCAGCTTAGAAGCGACAGGCGTGGGCACCGGGGAGCTGTTTTTT | CASSLEATGVGTGELFF
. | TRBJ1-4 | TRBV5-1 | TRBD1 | TGCGCCAGCAGCTTGCTCCGACAGGGGGTACAGACCGAGGCGGGAAAACTGTTTTTT | CASSLLRQGVQTEAGKLFF
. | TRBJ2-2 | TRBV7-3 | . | TGTGCCAGCAGCTCAAAACCAGGGACTCCCGGGGGTCGGGAGCTGTTTTTT | CASSSKPGTPGGRELFF
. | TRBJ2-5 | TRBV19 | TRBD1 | TGTGCCAGTAGGGGACAGGAGATTTGGGAGACCCAGTACTTC | CASRGQEIWETQYF
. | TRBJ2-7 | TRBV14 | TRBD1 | TGTGCCAGCAGCCATACCGGGACAGGTGTCTACGAGCAGTACTTC | CASSHTGTGVYEQYF
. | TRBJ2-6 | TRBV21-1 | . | TGTGCCAGCAGCAAAGGTGGCAGGGCCGCTTGTGGGGCCAACGTCCTGACTTTC | CASSKGGRAACGANVLTF
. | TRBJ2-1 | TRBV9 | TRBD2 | TGTGCCAGCAGCGTATCTAGCGGGAGGGCCGATGAGCAGTTCTTC | CASSVSSGRADEQFF
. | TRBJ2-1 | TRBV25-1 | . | TGTGCCAGCAGTGCATTATCGAGCTCCTACAATGAGCAGTTCTTC | CASSALSSSYNEQFF
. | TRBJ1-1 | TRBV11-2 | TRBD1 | TGTGCCAGCAGCTCAGGACAGGGGAGAGCCGAAGCTTTCTTT | CASSSGQGRAEAFF
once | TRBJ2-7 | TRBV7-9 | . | TGTGCCAGCAGCCAGAACTCAGGGCCGTATGGCGACTTC | CASSQNSGPYGDF
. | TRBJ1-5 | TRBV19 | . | TGTGCCAGTAGCACGACTCAGGGAAGGGTCCAGCCCCAGCATTTT | CASSTTQGRVQPQHF
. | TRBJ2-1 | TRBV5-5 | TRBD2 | TGTGCCAGCAGCTTGGCAGGCCTAGCGGGAGGGCCCTCCTACAATGAGCAGTTCTTC | CASSLAGLAGGPSYNEQFF
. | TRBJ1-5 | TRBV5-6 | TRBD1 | TGTGCCAGCAGCTATGACAGGGGGGTTCAGCCCCAGCATTTT | CASSYDRGVQPQHF
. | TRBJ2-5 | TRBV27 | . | TGTGCCAGCAGTTTGGTGGGGGGATTTCAAGAGACCCAGTACTTC | CASSLVGGFQETQYF
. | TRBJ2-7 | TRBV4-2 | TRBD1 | TGTGCCAGCAGCCCCCGGACAGGGATCTACGAGCAGTACTTC | CASSPRTGIYEQYF
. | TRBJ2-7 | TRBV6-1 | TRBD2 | TGTGCCAGCAGTGAAACGGGTAGCGGGTCCCTCGAGCAGTACTTC | CASSETGSGSLEQYF
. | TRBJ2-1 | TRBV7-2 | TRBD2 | TGTGCCAGCAGCTTAGGGCTAGCGGGAGGGGGTGGCAATGAGCAGTTCTTC | CASSLGLAGGGGNEQFF
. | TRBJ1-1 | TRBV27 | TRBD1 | TGTGCCAGCAGTTTACAGGGGGCCACTGAAGCTTTCTTT | CASSLQGATEAFF
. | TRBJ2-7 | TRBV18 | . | TGTGCCAGCTCCAGTACAAGCTCCTACGAGCAGTACTTC | CASSSTSSYEQYF
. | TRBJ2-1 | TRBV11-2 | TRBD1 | TGTGCCAGCAGCTTAGACCGGGACAGGTGTATCTTC | CASSLDRDRCIF
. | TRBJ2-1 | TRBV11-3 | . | TGTGCCAGCAGCTTTGGGGGGGCCGTTGGTTTGAATGAGCAGTTCTTC | CASSFGGAVGLNEQFF
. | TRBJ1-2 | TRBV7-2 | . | TGTGCCAGCAGCCTTACCCCACAGGGCAGTAATGGCTACACCTTC | CASSLTPQGSNGYTF
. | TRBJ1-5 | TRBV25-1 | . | TGTGCCAGCAGTGTCCGACAGCTCAATCAGCCCCAGCATTTT | CASSVRQLNQPQHF
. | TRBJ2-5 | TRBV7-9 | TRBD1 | TGTGCCAGCAGCTCCGGGACAGGGGGTAAGGAGACCCAGTACTTC | CASSSGTGGKETQYF
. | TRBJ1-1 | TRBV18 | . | TGTGCCAGCTCACCAGCAGGGCAGGGCACTGAAGCTTTCTTT | CASSPAGQGTEAFF
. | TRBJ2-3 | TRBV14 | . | TGTGCCAGCAGCCAATCGGGGAGAGGGGATACGCAGTATTTT | CASSQSGRGDTQYF
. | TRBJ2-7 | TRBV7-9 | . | TGTGCCAGCAGTCACGGGGTATACGAGCAGTACTTC | CASSHGVYEQYF
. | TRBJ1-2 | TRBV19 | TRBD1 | TGTGCCAGTAGTATGATCGGGACAGGGAATCCATATGGCTACACCTTC | CASSMIGTGNPYGYTF
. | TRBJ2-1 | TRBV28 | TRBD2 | TGTGCCAGCAGTGCCCTCCGGACTAGCGGGAGTCACAATGAGCAGTTCTTC | CASSALRTSGSHNEQFF